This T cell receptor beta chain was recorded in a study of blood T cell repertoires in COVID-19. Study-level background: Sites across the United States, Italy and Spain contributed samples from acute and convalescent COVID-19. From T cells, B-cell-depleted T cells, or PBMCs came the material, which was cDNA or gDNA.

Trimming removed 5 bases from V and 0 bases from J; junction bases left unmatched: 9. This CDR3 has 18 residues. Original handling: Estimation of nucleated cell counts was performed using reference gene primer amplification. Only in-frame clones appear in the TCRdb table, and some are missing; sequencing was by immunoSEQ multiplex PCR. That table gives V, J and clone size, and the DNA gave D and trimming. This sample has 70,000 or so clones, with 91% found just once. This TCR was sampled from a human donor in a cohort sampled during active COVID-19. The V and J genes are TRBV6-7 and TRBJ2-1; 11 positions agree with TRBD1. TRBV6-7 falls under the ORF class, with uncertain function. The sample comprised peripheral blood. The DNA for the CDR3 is TGTGCCAGCAGTAGATGGGACAGGGGGGGGAGCTCCTACAATGAGCAGTTCTTC. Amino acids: CASSRWDRGGSSYNEQFF.